The present TCR beta chain was sequenced within a study of OX40 agonist ivuxolimab in advanced cancers. Concerning this clone: The antigen remains undetermined.

After removal of 4 bases from V and 4 bases from J, the junction contained 6 bases not matched to a gene. Germline V lookup: CDR1 SGHRS, CDR2 YFSETQ. This CDR3 spans 14 amino acids. The data were produced by immunoSEQ multiplex PCR, yet TCRdb's version contains in-frame clones alone and is incomplete. Among 90,000 to 95,000 clones listed, about 89% were seen once. Blood got drawn at baseline, again on cycle 4 day 1, and then on cycle 7 day 1. Overall study results and limits: CD4+ and CD8+ T cells in blood underwent clonal expansion by week 6 at 0.1 to 3.0 mg/kg.

This receptor was identified in an adult with an advanced solid tumor such as melanoma, head and neck, liver or kidney cancer. This sample comprised CD4+ or CD8+ T cells sorted from blood, obtained in a trial of the OX40 agonist ivuxolimab. V and J are TRBV5-1 and TRBJ2-5, with 8 bases that match TRBD2. In DNA, the CDR3 is TGCGCCAGCAGCCTTAGCGGGAATGGAGAGACCCAGTACTTC. This codes for CASSLSGNGETQYF.